The 17 T cell receptor beta chains below all came from one sample that was sequenced in a study of blood T cell repertoires in COVID-19. The table came from immunoSEQ multiplex PCR; TCRdb's copy has only in-frame clones and leaves some out. The table includes 250,000 or so clones, about 85% detected once. The sequenced sample was peripheral blood. The source of these receptors is a man under 40 who had recovered from COVID-19.

The chain couples TRBV9 to TRBJ2-3; D is unclear. Germline CDR1 SGDLS, CDR2 YYNGEE. CDR3 size: 16 residues. The germline V and J ends were trimmed by 0 bases and 3 bases, with 14 bases remaining between them. The CDR3 loop is CASSVGWAATTDTQYF. CDR3 sequence (DNA): TGTGCCAGCAGCGTAGGGTGGGCAGCCACTACAGATACGCAGTATTTT.

This clone was detected once. The rearrangement links TRBV5-5 to TRBJ2-7, with D maybe TRBD1 (6 bases). This CDR3 contains 13 residues. Between the trimmed V and J ends, which lost 4 bases and 2 bases, there was a span of 10 bases. Germline loops: CDR1 SGHKS, CDR2 YYEKEE (reference sequence). As DNA, the CDR3 is TGTGCCAGCAGCCCCTGGGGGCCCTACGAGCAGTACTTC. It specifies CASSPWGPYEQYF.

The chain employs TRBV6-1 and TRBJ2-2; D uncertain. V gave up 1 base and J gave up 5 bases, with 8 bases separating them. Germline CDR1 and CDR2: MNHNS and SASEGT. CDR3 length: 14 residues. The CDR3 sequence: CASSEGLDTGELFF. In nucleotides, the CDR3 is TGTGCCAGCAGTGAAGGACTGGATACCGGGGAGCTGTTTTTT.

This clone occurred once. The chain couples TRBV6-5 to TRBJ2-3, with 9 positions matching TRBD1. Germline trimming cut 8 bases from V and 8 bases from J; bases unmatched to any gene: 11. The germline V gene encodes CDR1 MNHEY and CDR2 SVGAGI. The CDR3 is 14 residues long. As DNA, the CDR3 is TGTGCCAGCGACCGGGACAGGGTAGGAATTACGCAGTATTTT. It codes for CASDRDRVGITQYF.

The chain employs TRBV7-2 and TRBJ2-3; D unclear. CDR3 size: 14 residues. Germline V gene lookup returns CDR1 SGHTA and CDR2 FQGNSA. V lost 2 bases, J lost 0 bases, and 6 bases lay in between. The CDR3: CASSLIPSTDTQYF. The CDR3 DNA is TGTGCCAGCAGCTTAATCCCTAGCACAGATACGCAGTATTTT. Combining the CDR3 with reference TRBV7-2 and TRBJ2-3 gives the whole variable domain GAGVSQSPSNKVTEKGKDVELRCDPISGHTALYWYRQSLGQGLEFLIYFQGNSAPDKSGLPSDRFSAERTGGSVSTLTIQRTQQEDSAVYLCASSLIPSTDTQYFGPGTRLTVL.

The chain employs TRBV19 and TRBJ2-1; 8 nucleotides match TRBD2. J lost 0 bases, V lost 5 bases, and 6 bases had no gene match. The CDR3 covers 16 residues. Germline V lookup: CDR1 LNHDA, CDR2 SQIVND (reference sequence). The DNA for the CDR3 is TGTGCCAGTAGTCGGGGGGGAAGAAGCTCCTACAATGAGCAGTTCTTC. This codes for CASSRGGRSSYNEQFF.

This clone was seen once. The rearrangement uses TRBV6-5 and TRBJ2-7, with 9 bases aligning to TRBD1. Losses at the gene ends were 7 bases for V and 2 bases for J; bases not matched to a gene: 9. The CDR3 is 15 residues long. Germline V lookup: CDR1 MNHEY, CDR2 SVGAGI. CDR3 residues: CASTFPGQGTYEQYF. The CDR3, as DNA: TGTGCCAGCACATTTCCGGGACAGGGAACCTACGAGCAGTACTTC.

The chain combines TRBV10-2 with TRBJ1-5; D is unresolved. V was pared by 3 bases and J by 3 bases, with 9 bases between. Per germline, CDR1 WSHSY and CDR2 SAAADI. This CDR3 has 14 amino acids. CDR3: CASSDPQVNQPQHF. The CDR3 DNA sequence: TGCGCCAGCAGTGATCCCCAGGTCAATCAGCCCCAGCATTTT.

The J gene is TRBJ1-2, the V gene TRBV3-1 (or the pseudogene TRBV3-2), with no clear D. The length of the CDR3 is 14 residues. Germline CDR1 reads LGHDT; CDR2 reads YNNKEL (reference sequence). Trimming pared 1 base from V and 2 bases from J, leaving 8 bases between. CDR3 nucleotide sequence: TGTGCCAGCAGCCAAGGGGGAGGGAACTATGGCTACACCTTC. This codes for CASSQGGGNYGYTF.

The J gene is TRBJ1-6, the V gene TRBV4-1, with TRBD1 as a possible D gene (5 bases). The CDR3 is 15 residues long. Germline CDR1 and CDR2: MGHRA and YSYEKL. Trimming pared 0 bases from V and 14 bases from J, leaving 17 bases between. CDR3 in amino acids: CASSQDSGRLLALHF. Written as DNA, the CDR3 is TGCGCCAGCAGCCAAGATTCAGGGAGGTTATTGGCCCTCCACTTT.

This chain links TRBV6-2 or TRBV6-3 with TRBJ2-3; 10 bases map to TRBD1. The CDR3 is made up of 15 amino acids. Losses at the gene ends were 6 bases for V and 0 bases for J; bases not matched to a gene: 3. The V gene's germline CDR1 is MNHEY and CDR2 SVGEGT. DNA of the CDR3: TGTGCCAGCAGCCCGGGACAGGGGAGCACAGATACGCAGTATTTT. Its protein product is CASSPGQGSTDTQYF.

The chain combines TRBV18 with TRBJ1-3; perhaps TRBD1 as D (6 bases). There are 17 residues in the CDR3. Per germline, CDR1 KGHSH and CDR2 LQKENI. Between the trimmed V and J ends, which lost 0 bases and 3 bases, there was a span of 15 bases. This CDR3 reads CASSPPALQGFGNTIYF. The CDR3, as DNA: TGTGCCAGCTCACCACCTGCGCTACAGGGCTTTGGAAACACCATATATTTT.

In its sample, this clone was seen a few times. This chain connects TRBV3-1 (or the pseudogene TRBV3-2) to TRBJ1-2; D not resolved. Looked up from germline, CDR1 is LGHDT and CDR2 is YNNKEL (reference sequence). This CDR3 is 13 amino acids long. With 1 base removed from V and 4 bases from J, the gap between germline ends came to 7 bases. Written as DNA, the CDR3 is TGTGCCAGCAGCCAAGCTTCGGGCTATGGCTACACCTTC. Translated: CASSQASGYGYTF.

The chain is built from TRBV9 and TRBJ2-3; 11 bases match TRBD2. Germline V CDR1 and CDR2: SGDLS, YYNGEE. The CDR3 loop spans 17 amino acids. The junction had 7 bases not matched to a gene; V was cut back by 2 bases and J by 2 bases. The CDR3 coding sequence is TGTGCCAGCAGCGTCGGACTAGCGGGTGAAGCCACAGATACGCAGTATTTT. Translated: CASSVGLAGEATDTQYF.

V and J are TRBV19 and TRBJ1-5, with D uncertain. The CDR3 contains 13 residues. CDR1 and CDR2 from the germline V gene are LNHDA and SQIVND (reference sequence). V gave up 8 bases and J gave up 6 bases, with 14 bases separating them. CDR3 residues: CASSAAHLQPQHF. In DNA form, the CDR3 reads TGTGCCAGTTCGGCGGCACACCTTCAGCCCCAGCATTTT.

The rearrangement uses TRBV19 and TRBJ2-2, with 8 positions matching TRBD1. The V gene's germline CDR1 is LNHDA and CDR2 SQIVND (reference sequence). The J segment lost 8 bases and the V segment lost 7 bases, leaving 12 bases of the junction unmatched. The CDR3 length is 15 residues. CDR3 loop: CASTPGTGGLGELFF. The CDR3 DNA is TGTGCCAGTACTCCCGGGACAGGAGGGTTGGGGGAGCTGTTTTTT. The whole variable domain, filled in from reference TRBV19 and TRBJ2-2, reads DGGITQSPKYLFRKEGQNVTLSCEQNLNHDAMYWYRQDPGQGLRLIYYSQIVNDFQKGDIAEGYSVSREKKESFPLTVTSAQKNPTAFYLCASTPGTGGLGELFFGEGSRLTVL.

CDR3 in amino acids: CASSKGEGQRDRYTF. CDR3 in DNA: TGTGCCAGCAGCAAAGGGGAGGGGCAGAGGGATCGCTACACCTTC. The chain is built from TRBV21-1 and TRBJ1-2. TRBV21-1 has pseudogene status. The CDR3 is made up of 15 amino acids.